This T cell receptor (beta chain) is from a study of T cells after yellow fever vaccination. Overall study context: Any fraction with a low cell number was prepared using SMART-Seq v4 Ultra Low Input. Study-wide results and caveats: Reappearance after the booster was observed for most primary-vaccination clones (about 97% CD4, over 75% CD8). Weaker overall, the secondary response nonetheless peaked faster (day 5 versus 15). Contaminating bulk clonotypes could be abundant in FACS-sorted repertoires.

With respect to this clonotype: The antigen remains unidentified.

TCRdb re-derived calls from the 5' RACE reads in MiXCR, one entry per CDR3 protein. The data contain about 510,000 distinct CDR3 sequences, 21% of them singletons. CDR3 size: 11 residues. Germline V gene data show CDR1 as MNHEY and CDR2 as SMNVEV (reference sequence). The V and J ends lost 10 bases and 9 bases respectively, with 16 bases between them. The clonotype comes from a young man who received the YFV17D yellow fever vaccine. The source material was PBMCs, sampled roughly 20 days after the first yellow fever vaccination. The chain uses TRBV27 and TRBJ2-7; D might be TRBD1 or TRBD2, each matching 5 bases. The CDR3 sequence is CATGAGTGQYF. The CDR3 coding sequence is TGTGCCACCGGGGCCGGGACGGGGCAGTACTTC.